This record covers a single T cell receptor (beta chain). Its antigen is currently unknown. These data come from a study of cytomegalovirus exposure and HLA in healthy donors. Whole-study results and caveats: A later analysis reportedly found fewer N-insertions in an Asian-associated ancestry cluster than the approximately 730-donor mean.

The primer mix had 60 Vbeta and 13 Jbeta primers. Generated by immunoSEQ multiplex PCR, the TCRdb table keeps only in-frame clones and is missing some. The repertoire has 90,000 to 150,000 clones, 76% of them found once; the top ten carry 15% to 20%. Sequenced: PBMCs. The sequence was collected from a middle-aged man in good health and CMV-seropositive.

The CDR3 reads CASSRERGEYNEQFF. The CDR3 region has the DNA TGTGCCAGCAGCAGAGAGCGGGGGGAATACAATGAGCAGTTCTTC. This chain connects TRBV5-4 to TRBJ2-1, with 9 bases aligning to TRBD2. Looked up from germline, CDR1 is SGHNT and CDR2 is YYREEE (reference sequence). The CDR3 runs 15 residues. Trimming at V came to 4 bases and at J to 4 bases, leaving 6 bases not matched to a gene.